The 27 T cell receptor beta chains below come from one sample, sequenced in a study of T cell responses to AZD1222 COVID-19 vaccine. Method: immunoSEQ multiplex PCR; TCRdb's copy keeps in-frame clones and lacks some. Seen here are over 150,000 clones, around nine tenths observed once, and the top ten hold about 1%. Sample: peripheral blood, taken 28 days after the second AZD1222 dose. These receptors were collected from an adult who received the AZD1222 COVID-19 vaccine.

This clone was counted between two and nine times. The chain combines TRBV10-2 with TRBJ2-3; D uncertain. CDR1 WSHSY and CDR2 SAAADI come from the germline V gene. The V end was cut by 2 bases, the J end by 4 bases, with 10 bases between. The CDR3 is 14 amino acids. CDR3 DNA sequence: TGCGCCAGCAGTGAGGGTAGGCTGGCAGATACGCAGTATTTT. This encodes CASSEGRLADTQYF.

This chain links TRBV6-5 with TRBJ1-1; 7 bases line up with TRBD1. The CDR3 sequence is 14 residues long. With 3 bases clipped from V and 6 bases from J, the junction kept 7 bases outside the gene matches. CDR1 and CDR2 (germline): MNHEY, SVGAGI. CDR3 in amino acids: CASSYRQGTAEAFF. The CDR3 DNA reads as TGTGCCAGCAGTTATCGACAGGGTACCGCTGAAGCTTTCTTT.

The V gene is TRBV5-6, the J gene TRBJ1-2; D is uncertain. The germline V and J ends were trimmed by 1 base and 8 bases, with 15 bases remaining between them. This CDR3 is built from 14 residues. The germline gives CDR1 SGHDT, CDR2 YYEEEE. In nucleotides, the CDR3 is TGTGCCAGCAGCTTGTTTGGGAAGGGATACGGCTACACCTTC. Residues: CASSLFGKGYGYTF.

V gene TRBV11-3 combines with J gene TRBJ1-2, with D hard to call. CDR1 is SGHNT, CDR2 YENEEA, per germline. The CDR3 totals 13 residues. The CDR3 loop is CTNHRSGNYGYTF. CDR3 sequence (DNA): TGTACGAATCATCGTTCGGGGAACTATGGCTACACCTTC.

The chain is built from TRBV25-1 and TRBJ1-4, with a possible D match to TRBD1 (6 bases). The germline V and J ends were trimmed by 1 base and 8 bases, with 14 bases remaining between them. Germline-derived CDR1 and CDR2 are MGHDK and SYGVNS. The CDR3 runs to 15 residues. The CDR3 nucleotides are TGTGCCAGCAGTGAATTGAGGGGGTCTCGGGAAAAACTGTTTTTT. It yields the protein CASSELRGSREKLFF.

The gene calls are TRBV6-1 and TRBJ1-3; no clear D gene. The V end lost 1 base, the J end lost 4 bases, and 8 bases lay between the germline ends. The CDR3 loop spans 14 amino acids. Per the germline V gene, CDR1 is MNHNS and CDR2 is SASEGT. DNA of the CDR3: TGTGCCAGCAGTGAAGTGGAGAGGGGAAACACCATATATTTT. Its translation is CASSEVERGNTIYF.

The chain employs TRBV3-1 (or the pseudogene TRBV3-2) and TRBJ1-1; D is possibly TRBD1 (5 bases). Germline CDR1 reads LGHDT; CDR2 reads YNNKEL (reference sequence). The V end was cut by 0 bases, the J end by 1 base, with 30 bases between. CDR3 length: 22 residues. CDR3 nucleotides: TGTGCCAGCAGCCAAGATTGTATGACTTCGGTCCGGGGCGCATACCCGAACACTGAAGCTTTCTTT. Translated, it gives CASSQDCMTSVRGAYPNTEAFF.

This clone turned up a few times. This chain connects TRBV10-1 to TRBJ2-7; D remains ambiguous. From germline, CDR1 is WNHNN and CDR2 SYGVQD (reference sequence). This CDR3 has 14 residues. V gave up 2 bases and J gave up 7 bases, with 15 bases separating them. CDR3 region: CASSEQRVSGEQYF. In nucleotides, the CDR3 is TGCGCCAGCAGTGAGCAAAGGGTATCGGGTGAGCAGTACTTC.

The rearrangement joins TRBV10-3 to TRBJ1-2; TRBD1 matches at 7 bases. Germline CDR1 reads ENHRY; CDR2 reads SYGVKD. The CDR3 totals 14 residues. Trimming took 4 bases from V and 3 from J; bases not matched to a gene: 5. This CDR3 is CAISVTGMDYGYTF. The CDR3 DNA is TGTGCCATCAGTGTGACAGGGATGGACTATGGCTACACCTTC.

The CDR3 is CASSPGSGETQYF. CDR3 in DNA: TGCGCCAGCAGCCCTGGGTCAGGAGAGACCCAGTACTTC. The chain joins TRBV4-1 to TRBJ2-5, with D unresolved. The CDR3 is 13 residues long. Germline CDR1 and CDR2: MGHRA and YSYEKL. Trimming left V 4 bases short and J 4 bases short, with 10 bases between.

The chain employs TRBV3-1 (or the pseudogene TRBV3-2) and TRBJ1-5; D may be TRBD1 (5 bases). This CDR3 contains 15 residues. V was pared by 0 bases and J by 3 bases, with 9 bases between. CDR1 is LGHDT, CDR2 YNNKEL, per germline (reference sequence). CDR3 DNA sequence: TGTGCCAGCAGCCAAGATGGGGGTATCAATCAGCCCCAGCATTTT. This encodes CASSQDGGINQPQHF.

This clone appeared a single time. V is TRBV11-2 and J is TRBJ2-1; D possibly matches TRBD1 or TRBD2 (5 bases each). Germline V lookup: CDR1 SGHAT, CDR2 FQNNGV. Trimming shortened V by 5 bases and J by 10 bases, and 21 bases separated the two germline ends. This CDR3 spans 15 amino acids. The CDR3 region is CASSEDPGPVQEQFF. The CDR3, as DNA: TGTGCCAGCAGCGAAGACCCGGGACCGGTGCAGGAGCAGTTCTTC.

The J gene is TRBJ1-6, the V gene TRBV27; 8 positions match TRBD1. V lost 5 bases and J lost 6; bases outside the gene matches: 9. The CDR3 totals 16 residues. Germline CDR1 and CDR2: MNHEY and SMNVEV (reference sequence). CDR3 bases: TGTGCCAGCAGTCTCCAGACAGGGGCTTTTAATTCACCCCTCCACTTT. It specifies CASSLQTGAFNSPLHF.

CDR3 nucleotides: TGTGCCAGCAGCCCCCTGACTAGATCCACCGGGGAGCTGTTTTTT. Translating it yields CASSPLTRSTGELFF. The J gene is TRBJ2-2, the V gene TRBV9; tentatively, D is TRBD2 (6 bases). V lost 4 bases, J lost 4 bases, and 14 bases lay in between. Per the germline V gene, CDR1 is SGDLS and CDR2 is YYNGEE. CDR3 length: 15 residues. The complete variable domain, with remaining parts taken from reference TRBV9 and TRBJ2-2, reads DSGVTQTPKHLITATGQRVTLRCSPRSGDLSVYWYQQSLDQGLQFLIQYYNGEERAKGNILERFSAQQFPDLHSELNLSSLELGDSALYFCASSPLTRSTGELFFGEGSRLTVL.

This chain uses TRBV11-2 with TRBJ2-7; 7 nucleotides match TRBD2. CDR3 size: 14 residues. Germline lookup yields CDR1 SGHAT and CDR2 FQNNGV. V lost 5 bases and J lost 1; bases outside the gene matches: 5. This CDR3 reads CASSKVGGSYEQYF. The CDR3 DNA reads TGTGCCAGCAGCAAAGTCGGGGGGTCCTACGAGCAGTACTTC.

The V gene is TRBV6-5, the J gene TRBJ1-1, with D hard to call. The germline V and J ends were trimmed by 0 bases and 1 base, with 6 bases remaining between them. The CDR3 spans 14 residues. Germline CDR1 reads MNHEY; CDR2 reads SVGAGI. CDR3 sequence: CASSYSYRNTEAFF. The CDR3 DNA reads as TGTGCCAGCAGTTACTCATACAGGAACACTGAAGCTTTCTTT.

The V gene is TRBV19, the J gene TRBJ1-6; 7 nucleotides match TRBD1. The CDR3 is made up of 13 amino acids. Germline trimming cut 9 bases from V and 7 bases from J; bases unmatched to any gene: 6. The germline V gene encodes CDR1 LNHDA and CDR2 SQIVND (reference sequence). DNA for the CDR3: TGTGCCAGCAACAGGGGCATAAATTCACCCCTCCACTTT. Amino acids: CASNRGINSPLHF.

The gene calls are TRBV25-1 and TRBJ2-7; tentative D call: TRBD2 (5 bases). The CDR3 totals 13 residues. The V end was cut by 4 bases, the J end by 3 bases, with 10 bases between. CDR1 is MGHDK, CDR2 SYGVNS, per germline. The DNA of the CDR3 is TGTGCCAGCAGTGGACCGGGGAGCTACGAGCAGTACTTC. It is translated as CASSGPGSYEQYF.

This clone was seen a single time. The chain links TRBV3-1 (or the pseudogene TRBV3-2) to TRBJ1-2; D gene ambiguous. CDR3 length: 14 amino acids. Trimming removed 2 bases from V and 1 base from J, with 8 bases in between. CDR1 and CDR2 from the germline V gene are LGHDT and YNNKEL (reference sequence). CDR3 in DNA: TGTGCCAGCAGCCAATCCGGGTTTAACTATGGCTACACCTTC. Amino acid sequence: CASSQSGFNYGYTF.

This clone was seen a single time. J is TRBJ2-7 and V is TRBV6-1; D not certain. Germline V lookup: CDR1 MNHNS, CDR2 SASEGT. V shed 1 base and J shed 0 bases, with 7 bases lying between them. The CDR3 has 14 residues. CDR3 nucleotides: TGTGCCAGCAGTGAAGACACGCGCTCCTACGAGCAGTACTTC. It yields the protein CASSEDTRSYEQYF.

V usage is TRBV27 and J usage is TRBJ1-5, with D perhaps TRBD1 (6 bases). Trimming pared 5 bases from V and 7 bases from J, leaving 15 bases between. Germline assignment: CDR1 MNHEY and CDR2 SMNVEV (reference sequence). The CDR3 runs to 14 residues. The CDR3 spells CASSPGAGNQPQHF. In DNA, the CDR3 is TGTGCCAGCAGTCCGGGGGCAGGGAACCAGCCCCAGCATTTT.

The rearrangement uses TRBV3-1 (or the pseudogene TRBV3-2) and TRBJ2-1; 8 bases map to TRBD1. The CDR3 consists of 20 residues. CDR1 LGHDT and CDR2 YNNKEL come from the germline V gene (reference sequence). Trimming at V came to 0 bases and at J to 8 bases, leaving 21 bases not matched to a gene. As DNA, the CDR3 is TGTGCCAGCAGCCAAGATCGAATGAAGAGGACAGGGATAGGAGGTGATGAGCAGTTCTTC. Translating gives CASSQDRMKRTGIGGDEQFF.

This clone came up a few times. The gene calls are TRBV27 and TRBJ2-5; 10 positions match TRBD1. The CDR3 consists of 16 residues. The V gene end was trimmed by 0 bases and the J gene end by 9 bases; junction bases not matched to a gene: 10. Germline assignment: CDR1 MNHEY and CDR2 SMNVEV (reference sequence). The CDR3 coding sequence is TGTGCCAGCAGTTTATCCCCGGGACAGGGGCCAGGGGCCCAGTACTTC. It encodes CASSLSPGQGPGAQYF.

This sequence joins TRBV2 and TRBJ1-2; unclear D gene. Germline-derived CDR1 and CDR2 are SNHLY and FYNNEI. This CDR3 has 13 amino acids. V dropped 3 bases and J dropped 4 bases, with 9 bases sitting between them. The CDR3 bases are TGTGCCAGCAGTGATAATCCAGGCTATGGCTACACCTTC. This codes for CASSDNPGYGYTF.

This sequence joins TRBV11-3 and TRBJ2-7; 9 positions agree with TRBD1. Trimming took 4 bases from V and 7 from J; bases not matched to a gene: 5. Germline V gives CDR1 SGHNT, CDR2 YENEEA. This CDR3 is built from 13 residues. CDR3 region: CASSSGQGREQYF. The CDR3 DNA reads as TGTGCCAGCAGCTCCGGACAGGGGCGGGAGCAGTACTTC.

This clone showed up just once. The chain is built from TRBV14 and TRBJ2-5; D possibly matches TRBD1 or TRBD2 (5 bases each). Deletions cut 4 bases from V and 5 bases from J, with 14 bases between. The CDR3 loop spans 14 amino acids. Germline CDR1 SGHDN, CDR2 FVKESK. CDR3 nucleotide sequence: TGTGCCAGCAGCCTAGGGGCCCGCGGGGAGACCCAGTACTTC. Protein product: CASSLGARGETQYF.

This chain joins TRBV11-2 and TRBJ2-1; 7 bases align to TRBD2. CDR1 SGHAT and CDR2 FQNNGV come from the germline V gene. The CDR3 has 17 residues. J gave up 1 base and V 1 base, and 7 bases lay outside the gene matches. CDR3 loop: CASSLVLGEGSYNEQFF. In DNA, the CDR3 is TGTGCCAGCAGCTTAGTTTTAGGGGAGGGGTCCTACAATGAGCAGTTCTTC.